One sample yielded the 21 T cell receptor beta chains listed below, sequenced in a study of PD-1 blockade in mismatch repair-deficient tumors. Method: immunoSEQ multiplex PCR; TCRdb's copy keeps in-frame clones and lacks some. The repertoire holds approximately 20,000 clones, with over 75% as singletons. This specimen consisted of PBMCs, obtained 52 weeks after starting pembrolizumab. Every receptor here comes from an adult with mismatch repair-deficient cancer.

V is TRBV19 and J is TRBJ2-4, with 7 bases that match TRBD1. Germline-derived CDR1 and CDR2 are LNHDA and SQIVND (reference sequence). The CDR3 loop spans 16 amino acids. With 5 bases clipped from V and 0 bases from J, the junction kept 7 bases outside the gene matches. The CDR3 DNA sequence: TGTGCCAGTAGTGAAGAACAGGGGATAGCCAAAAACATTCAGTACTTC. Its translation is CASSEEQGIAKNIQYF.

DNA for the CDR3: TGTGCCTCTAGCGGGAGGGAGATGTGGAGCTCCTACAATGAGCAGTTCTTC. Translating it yields CASSGREMWSSYNEQFF. This chain links TRBV7-8 with TRBJ2-1, with 12 bases lining up with TRBD2. After removal of 11 bases from V and 0 bases from J, the junction contained 11 bases not matched to a gene. This CDR3 is 17 amino acids long. The germline gives CDR1 SGHVS, CDR2 FQNEAQ.

This clone was counted only a few times. The chain joins TRBV2 to TRBJ1-6; maybe TRBD1 (6 bases). Per the germline V gene, CDR1 is SNHLY and CDR2 is FYNNEI. The CDR3 consists of 14 residues. Trimming removed 4 bases from V and 8 bases from J, with 12 bases in between. The CDR3 protein is CASSAGEYYSPLHF. In DNA form, the CDR3 reads TGTGCCAGCAGTGCAGGGGAATACTATTCACCCCTCCACTTT.

The V and J genes are TRBV19 and TRBJ2-6; 9 bases fit TRBD2. The CDR3 is 15 amino acids. The germline V gene encodes CDR1 LNHDA and CDR2 SQIVND (reference sequence). With 6 bases clipped from V and 2 bases from J, the junction kept 2 bases outside the gene matches. CDR3 nucleotides: TGTGCCAGTAGACTAGCGGGCGCTGGGGCCAACGTCCTGACTTTC. Residues: CASRLAGAGANVLTF.

The V call is TRBV27, the J call TRBJ2-7; D is uncertain. CDR3 length: 13 amino acids. Looked up from germline, CDR1 is MNHEY and CDR2 is SMNVEV (reference sequence). V lost 2 bases and J 3 bases, leaving 8 bases between the germline ends. CDR3 coding DNA: TGTGCCAGCAGTTTAAAAGTAGACTACGAGCAGTACTTC. Its translation: CASSLKVDYEQYF.

The chain couples TRBV28 to TRBJ2-5; D call uncertain. Deletions cut 3 bases from V and 2 bases from J, with 7 bases between. Germline-derived CDR1 and CDR2 are MDHEN and SYDVKM. The CDR3 runs 13 residues. The CDR3: CASSFSKQETQYF. CDR3 in DNA: TGTGCCAGCAGTTTCAGTAAGCAAGAGACCCAGTACTTC.

The V call is TRBV5-6, the J call TRBJ1-2; 8 bases line up with TRBD1. With 0 bases clipped from V and 5 bases from J, the junction kept 6 bases outside the gene matches. Germline CDR1 is SGHDT and CDR2 is YYEEEE. The CDR3 sequence is 15 residues long. The CDR3: CASSLVTGVGYGYTF. CDR3 in DNA: TGTGCCAGCAGCTTGGTGACAGGGGTCGGGTATGGCTACACCTTC.

The chain links TRBV7-9 to TRBJ2-5; 9 positions agree with TRBD1. Germline assignment: CDR1 SEHNR and CDR2 FQNEAQ (reference sequence). CDR3 length: 16 amino acids. V was clipped by 1 base and J by 4 bases; unmatched bases: 7. CDR3 region: CASSLGRTGAVETQYF. In DNA form, the CDR3 reads TGTGCCAGCAGCTTAGGCAGGACAGGGGCAGTAGAGACCCAGTACTTC.

In this sample, this clone turned up a few times. This chain joins TRBV9 and TRBJ2-7; the match to TRBD2 covers 9 bases. V was clipped by 4 bases and J by 4 bases; unmatched bases: 3. The CDR3 extends over 13 amino acids. CDR1 is SGDLS and CDR2 is YYNGEE in the germline V gene. The CDR3 is CASSPSGTYEQYF. CDR3 DNA sequence: TGTGCCAGCAGCCCTAGCGGGACATACGAGCAGTACTTC.

This clone was observed a few times. The CDR3 loop reads CASSPQSGGAGNEQFF. CDR3 coding DNA: TGTGCCAGCTCACCACAGTCAGGGGGCGCAGGTAATGAGCAGTTCTTC. The chain joins TRBV18 to TRBJ2-1; 8 positions agree with TRBD1. CDR1 and CDR2 from the germline V gene are KGHSH and LQKENI. Trimming took 1 base from V and 7 from J; bases not matched to a gene: 9. The CDR3 length is 16 residues. The variable domain in full, with the rest retrieved from reference TRBV18 and TRBJ2-1, is NAGVMQNPRHLVRRRGQEARLRCSPMKGHSHVYWYRQLPEEGLKFMVYLQKENIIDESGMPKERFSAEFPKEGPSILRIQQVVRGDSAAYFCASSPQSGGAGNEQFFGPGTRLTVL.

The rearrangement uses TRBV21-1 and TRBJ2-7; the tabulated D call, TRBD2, remains unverified against the DNA. TRBV21-1 is recorded as a pseudogene. CDR3 length equals 14 residues. CDR3 amino acids: CASSLRDGGNEQYF. The CDR3 DNA is TGTGCCAGCAGCCTCCGGGACGGAGGGAACGAGCAGTACTTC.

The chain uses TRBV14 and TRBJ1-1; the D is unclear. Trimming shortened V by 2 bases and J by 9 bases, and 7 bases separated the two germline ends. Germline CDR1 SGHDN, CDR2 FVKESK. The CDR3 extends over 11 amino acids. The CDR3 spells CASSQNSKAFF. CDR3 in DNA: TGTGCCAGCAGCCAAAATAGTAAAGCTTTCTTT.

The J gene is TRBJ2-3, the V gene TRBV28; 8 nucleotides line up with TRBD1. The ends lost 7 bases at V and 0 bases at J; junction bases unmatched: 3. Germline V gene lookup returns CDR1 MDHEN and CDR2 SYDVKM. This CDR3 spans 14 amino acids. DNA of the CDR3: TGTGCCAGCACCAGGACAGGGAGCACAGATACGCAGTATTTT. The encoded protein is CASTRTGSTDTQYF.

This sequence joins TRBV9 and TRBJ1-2; maybe TRBD1 (6 bases). Germline CDR1 reads SGDLS; CDR2 reads YYNGEE. This CDR3 comprises 14 residues. With 7 bases removed from V and 4 bases from J, the gap between germline ends came to 17 bases. The CDR3 sequence: CASVRGGGSYGYTF. The DNA of the CDR3 is TGTGCCAGCGTGAGAGGGGGGGGTAGCTATGGCTACACCTTC.

The chain uses TRBV28 and TRBJ2-5; TRBD2 matches 13 bases. V was clipped by 11 bases and J by 4 bases; unmatched bases: 10. CDR1 is MDHEN, CDR2 SYDVKM, per germline. The CDR3 runs to 15 residues. CDR3 amino acids: CAWGRTSGSGETQYF. In nucleotides, the CDR3 is TGTGCCTGGGGTCGGACTAGCGGGAGTGGAGAGACCCAGTACTTC.

The CDR3 DNA reads as TGTGCCAGCGGTCAGACTTTAGCCAAAAACATTCAGTACTTC. Its translation is CASGQTLAKNIQYF. This chain links TRBV28 with TRBJ2-4; D is unresolved. The CDR3 runs to 14 residues. The germline CDR1 and CDR2 sequences are MDHEN and SYDVKM. V was clipped by 8 bases and J by 0 bases, with 11 bases between them.

The chain is built from TRBV9 and TRBJ1-1; D perhaps matches TRBD1 (5 bases). Germline CDR1 is SGDLS and CDR2 is YYNGEE. The CDR3 has 15 residues. V lost 0 bases and J lost 2, with 11 bases in between. The CDR3 sequence: CASSVADRHNTEAFF. As DNA, the CDR3 is TGTGCCAGCAGCGTAGCTGACAGACATAACACTGAAGCTTTCTTT.

The chain couples TRBV6-1 to TRBJ1-6; D is possibly TRBD1 (5 bases). With 6 bases removed from V and 9 bases from J, the gap between germline ends came to 15 bases. From germline, CDR1 is MNHNS and CDR2 SASEGT. The CDR3 runs to 14 residues. The DNA of the CDR3 is TGTGCCAGCAGGGAGGGAGGGGATAGTTCACCCCTCCACTTT. It codes for CASREGGDSSPLHF.

V is TRBV9 and J is TRBJ1-4; D might be TRBD1 (5 bases). The V gene's germline CDR1 is SGDLS and CDR2 YYNGEE. Trimming took 0 bases from V and 5 from J, leaving 14 bases between them. CDR3 length: 16 residues. The CDR3 DNA sequence: TGTGCCAGCAGCGTAGCGGCGGGGACCGCGAATGAAAAACTGTTTTTT. This translates into CASSVAAGTANEKLFF. The full variable domain, its missing parts supplied by reference TRBV9 and TRBJ1-4, is DSGVTQTPKHLITATGQRVTLRCSPRSGDLSVYWYQQSLDQGLQFLIQYYNGEERAKGNILERFSAQQFPDLHSELNLSSLELGDSALYFCASSVAAGTANEKLFFGSGTQLSVL.

The CDR3 DNA follows: TGTGCCACGCGGGAGGGAGGCTCCTACGAGCAGTACTTC. Amino acids: CATREGGSYEQYF. This chain connects TRBV11-3 to TRBJ2-7, with 9 bases aligning to TRBD2. The CDR3 sequence is 13 residues long. The ends lost 10 bases at V and 0 bases at J; junction bases unmatched: 4. Per germline, CDR1 SGHNT and CDR2 YENEEA.

V gene TRBV6-5 combines with J gene TRBJ1-2; TRBD1 matches 8 bases. Trimming cost V 8 bases and J 1 base; bases outside gene matches: 6. The CDR3 loop spans 14 amino acids. CDR1 and CDR2 from the germline V gene are MNHEY and SVGAGI. CDR3 in amino acids: CASSMTGVNYGYTF. In DNA form, the CDR3 reads TGTGCCAGCTCAATGACAGGGGTTAACTATGGCTACACCTTC.